At least ten counts were recorded for the clone carrying this TCR beta chain. Antigen unknown. This sample was included in a study of T cells in Graves' hyperthyroidism and ophthalmopathy. General study points: Blood held most thyroid clonotypes expanded above 0.001 frequency.

The germline CDR1 and CDR2 sequences are SNHLY and FYNNEI. V gave up 2 bases and J gave up 6 bases, with 8 bases separating them. The CDR3 is made up of 12 amino acids. Researchers took RNA transcripts and amplified the TCR beta CDR3 regions from them. First-round RT-PCR with HTBI primers amplified the TCR CDR3 region. Using its own MiXCR run on the multiplex PCR reads, TCRdb lists one record per CDR3 protein. The table has some 600,000 distinct CDR3 sequences, roughly 50% seen once. The sequence was obtained from a woman younger than 35 with Graves' hyperthyroidism. This chain joins TRBV2 and TRBJ2-7; perhaps TRBD2 as D (5 bases). Source material: peripheral blood or thyroid tissue (not recorded which). The DNA of the CDR3 is TGTGCCAGCAGTGAACAACGGGGCGAGCAGTACTTC. Encoded protein: CASSEQRGEQYF. The full variable domain, completed using reference TRBV2 and TRBJ2-7, is EPEVTQTPSHQVTQMGQEVILRCVPISNHLYFYWYRQILGQKVEFLVSFYNNEISEKSEIFDDQFSVERPDGSNFTLKIRSTKLEDSAMYFCASSEQRGEQYFGPGTRLTVT.